The source of this TCR beta chain is a study of Tregs in tolerant kidney transplant recipients (dated by TCRdb to the late 2010s). Context from the whole study: Transplants used related donors with nonmyeloablative bone marrow transplantation; mixed chimerism was transient in the human trials. The study used TCRbeta sequencing to identify donor-specific regulatory T cells before combined kidney and bone marrow transplantation, then tracked those cells after transplant. Study-wide findings and limitations: The study was constrained by small patient numbers, and validation of the findings is required in larger populations and under other immunosuppression protocols. For some patients, the PCR primers changed as time went on, which meant samples from those patients could not be compared with one another at the nucleotide level. Expanding Tregs with activated donor B cells appeared to identify the most biologically relevant and donor-specific TCRbeta repertoire. In tolerant patients, donor-specific Tregs expanded more than Tregs overall, which suggests antigen-driven rather than nonspecific expansion. Biological reproducibility was not directly addressed, though technical replication error appeared minimal.

The label giving this sample's time point can be read as: blood sample drawn before combined kidney and bone marrow transplant. Unstimulated Tregs (CD4+CD25+CD127-), CD4+ non-Tregs (CD4+CD25-), CD4 and CD8 cells were FACS-sorted from thawed PBMCs. Patients were several combined kidney and bone marrow transplant recipients from the ITN036ST trial, and only these trial subjects had samples available. Healthy control blood was separated into PBMCs by Ficoll density gradient and cryopreserved, and patient PBMCs were collected both before and after transplant. With respect to this clone: Its antigen target is currently unknown. Per-base quality was not reported, and no clone a single base away is much larger than it.

Genomic DNA was extracted from sorted cells with the QIAGEN DNeasy Blood and Tissue Kit for TCRbeta CDR3 sequencing. Through immunoSEQ, high-throughput TCRbeta CDR3 sequencing was done commercially, including PCR amplification with internal controls and bias correction. From the authors' description of their analysis: A unique productive TCRbeta sequence was defined by the CDR3 nucleotide sequence when primers matched, and otherwise by the CDR3 amino acid sequence together with the Vbeta and Jbeta genes. Sorting error was corrected by removing sequences shared between sorted populations at a frequency ratio of 2:1 or less, and the remaining shared sequences were assigned to the higher population. Sequences were defined as donor-reactive when expanded at least 5-fold in CFSE-low cells versus unstimulated cells and present at a frequency of at least 0.01% in CFSE-low cells. Jensen-Shannon divergence, calculated on the top 100 TCRbeta sequences ranked by frequency, was used to quantify repertoire divergence. For any sample with multiple sequencing runs, sorting error was corrected in each run separately before the runs were pooled. As stored in TCRdb, this immuneACCESS dataset retains in-frame rearrangements with V and J assigned. A fraction of the clones does not appear; measured against another copy, unresolved V genes explain less than half of the discrepancy, and the remainder lacks a known reason. V and J calls and clone size are those listed in that table; D and trimming were worked out from the DNA. This sample gives around 70,000 clones in total; about nine tenths of them show up just once. Together, the top ten hold 11% of the sample.

From cysteine to phenylalanine, the CDR3 is 12 amino acids long. Just the 36-base CDR3 DNA is kept, in frame starting at base 1. V sheds 8 bases and J sheds 3 bases, leaving 11 bases between their ends. Via the germline V gene, CDR1 is MGHDK and CDR2 SYGVNS. The origin of this receptor is a human donor who received a combined kidney and bone marrow transplant. Sample: CD8+ T cells from blood, taken before the transplant. The chain was built from TRBV25-1 and TRBJ2-7; D gene: possibly TRBD1, on 6 matching bases. This receptor carries the CDR3 CASGGQIYEQYF. The nucleotide sequence is TGTGCCAGCGGGGGACAAATCTACGAGCAGTACTTC.